The present entry profiles one TCR beta chain with its context. The antigen is undetermined. These data come from a study of Ad26.COV2.S vaccination and SARS-CoV-2 variants. The study's findings and limits: Substantial breadth in spike-specific CD8+ and CD4+ T cell responses was reportedly seen after vaccination.

Repertoires were generated with immunoSEQ multiplex PCR, while TCRdb's copy carries only in-frame clones and drops some. The data show around 250,000 clones, roughly 87% seen once. Stated treatment: roughly 18 received Ad26.COV2.S at low or high dose, single or two shots; about 5 received placebo; per-sample allocation not given. Day 63 after the first vaccine or placebo injection was the time point for sampling. Donation was by an adult aged 18-55 years who was in Boston. An Ad26 vector carrying the Wuhan-strain SARS-CoV-2 spike served as the vaccine. The source material was peripheral blood, sampled in a trial of Ad26.COV2.S vaccine versus placebo. The TCR was taken from a person between 18 and 59 years old who received the Ad26.COV2.S COVID-19 vaccine or a placebo.

CDR3 in amino acids: CASSQAPLASGSRNEQFF. DNA of the CDR3: TGCGCCAGCAGCCAAGCGCCCCTCGCTAGCGGGAGTCGGAATGAGCAGTTCTTC. V and J are TRBV4-1 and TRBJ2-1; TRBD2 agrees at 10 bases. This CDR3 is 18 amino acids long. In germline, CDR1 is MGHRA, CDR2 YSYEKL. Trimming cost V 1 base and J 7 bases; bases outside gene matches: 13.